Sequencing of this T cell receptor (beta chain) was carried out in a study of cytomegalovirus exposure and HLA in healthy donors (dated by TCRdb to 2016 to 2017). Broadly, across the study: According to a later analysis, the roughly 120 validation repertoires were produced on the same platform as the 666 repertoires of the first cohort. The study aimed to test whether cataloging public T cell receptors could reveal signatures of past pathogen exposure. A separate validation cohort of roughly 130 different subjects was used in addition to the 666-subject first cohort. High-throughput TCR immunosequencing, statistical association of individual TCRs with disease status, and machine learning were combined to predict cytomegalovirus infection status.

In regard to this clone: The target of this receptor is not known. One base away there is no much larger clone; base qualities are not given.

The library was produced with the immunoSEQ multiplex PCR assay. In the source study's methods: A statistical classification framework was built to diagnose cytomegalovirus status from the catalog of TCR beta chain sequences. The source is immuneACCESS, and TCRdb retained only in-frame sequences with V and J called. Part of the clones is not carried over; for the studies checked, unresolved V genes explain less than half of this, and the remainder is unexplained. Clone size and V and J calls were adopted from that table, with D and trimming inferred from the DNA. This sample holds 100,000 to 150,000 clones; roughly nine tenths were observed only once. The ten largest clones take up around 1.2% of the sample. Per the germline V gene (reference sequence), SGHNT is the CDR1 and YYREEE is the CDR2. The junction shows trimming of 4 bases on V and 2 bases on J, and the gene matches do not reach 5 bases of it. The cysteine opens and the valine closes a CDR3 of 14 amino acids. The DNA shown is the 42-base CDR3, in frame from base 1.

Results and caveats for the whole study, not just this receptor: Most TCR sequences were observed very rarely across donors, whereas some public TCRs were present in many individuals. According to the authors, the approach could potentially be generalized to other disease states and immunological phenotypes. Subsequent analysis determined that TCRs grouped into clusters in the first cohort also showed a tendency toward co-occurrence across the 120 validation repertoires, and 85% to 95% of cluster scores exceeded 0. A total of 150 to 200 TCR beta chains were listed by the study as associated with cytomegalovirus. In vitro tests confirmed that a few of the cytomegalovirus-associated TCR beta chains recognize cytomegalovirus antigens. A later analysis had no HLA typing for the validation cohort, so co-occurrence there was scored across all 110 or so repertoires. In both the original and validation cohorts, the classifier was reported to diagnose cytomegalovirus status with high specificity and sensitivity.

The donors were included in the validation cohort of roughly 120 subjects, a group kept apart from the approximately 650-subject first cohort. This sequence uses TRBV5-4 and TRBJ2-7, with 8 middle bases fitting TRBD1. The sequencing input was PBMCs. The source is a woman aged 18-29 years in good health and CMV-seronegative. This receptor has the CDR3 CASSGRDRTYEQYV. In nucleotide form, the sequence is TGTGCCAGCAGCGGAAGGGACAGGACCTACGAGCAGTACGTC.